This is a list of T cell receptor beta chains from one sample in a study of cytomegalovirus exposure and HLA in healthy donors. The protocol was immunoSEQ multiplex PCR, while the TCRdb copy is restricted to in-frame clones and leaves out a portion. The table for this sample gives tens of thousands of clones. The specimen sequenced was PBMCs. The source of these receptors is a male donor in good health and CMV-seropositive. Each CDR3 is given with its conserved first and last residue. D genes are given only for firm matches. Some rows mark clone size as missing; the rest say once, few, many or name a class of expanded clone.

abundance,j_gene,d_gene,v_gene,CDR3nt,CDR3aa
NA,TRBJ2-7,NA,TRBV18,TGTGCCAGCTCACCACCGGACAGAACCTACGAGCAGTACTTC,CASSPPDRTYEQYF
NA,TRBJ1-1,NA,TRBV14,TGTGCCAGCAGCCTTCAGCGAGTGGCTGAAGCTTTCTTT,CASSLQRVAEAFF
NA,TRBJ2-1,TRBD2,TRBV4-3,TGCGCCAGCAGCCAAGATAGCCTAGCGGGACTCGGTGAGCAGTTCTTC,CASSQDSLAGLGEQFF
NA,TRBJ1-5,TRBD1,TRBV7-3,TGTGCCAGCAGCCGCACCCTTGGACAGGGGCGGGATTATAGCAATCAGCCCCAGCATTTT,CASSRTLGQGRDYSNQPQHF
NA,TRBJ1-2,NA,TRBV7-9,TGTGCCAGCAGCTTAGACGGCTATGGCTACACCTTC,CASSLDGYGYTF
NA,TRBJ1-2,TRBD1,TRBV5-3,TGTGCCAGAAGTTACGGACAGGCACTATATGGCTACACCTTC,CARSYGQALYGYTF
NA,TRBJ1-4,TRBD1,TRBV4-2,TGTGCCAGCAGCCAAGATTGGGCAGGGGGCTTGGAAAAACTGTTTTTT,CASSQDWAGGLEKLFF
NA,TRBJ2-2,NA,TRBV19,TGTGCCACCAAGGCGGGGCGGAACACCGGGGAGCTGTTTTTT,CATKAGRNTGELFF
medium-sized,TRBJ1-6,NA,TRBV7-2,TGTGCCAGCAGCCCACGGGAGTACTCACCCCTCCACTTT,CASSPREYSPLHF
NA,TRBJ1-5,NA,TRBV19,TGTGCCAGTAGTCATCCACCAGGTTATAGCAATCAGCCCCAGCATTTT,CASSHPPGYSNQPQHF
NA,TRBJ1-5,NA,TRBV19,TGTGCCAGTAGTCCGGACAGCACGCCCCAGCATTTT,CASSPDSTPQHF
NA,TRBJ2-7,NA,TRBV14,TGTGCCAGCAGCCAAGATCTGCCGGTCGAGCAGTACTTC,CASSQDLPVEQYF
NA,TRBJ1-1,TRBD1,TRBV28,TGTGCCAGCAGTTCTTATGGACAGGCTGCTGAAGCTTTCTTT,CASSSYGQAAEAFF
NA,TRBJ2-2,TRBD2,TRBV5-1,TGCGCCAGCAGCTTGGGACTAGCGGGGACCGGGGAGCTGTTTTTT,CASSLGLAGTGELFF
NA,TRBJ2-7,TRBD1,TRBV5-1,TGCGCCAGCAGCTTGGAGGACAGGGAAAACGACGAGCAGTACTTC,CASSLEDRENDEQYF
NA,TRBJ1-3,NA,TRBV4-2,TGTGCCAGCAGCCAAATCGGAGGGAAATCTGGAAACACCATATATTTT,CASSQIGGKSGNTIYF
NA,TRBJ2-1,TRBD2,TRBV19,TGTGCCAGTAGTATAGATCTACCGGGACTAGCGGTGAATGAGCAGTTCTTC,CASSIDLPGLAVNEQFF
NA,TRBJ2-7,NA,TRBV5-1,TGCGCCAGCAGCTTGGAATTCAACGAGCAGTACTTC,CASSLEFNEQYF
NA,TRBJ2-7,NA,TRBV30,TGTGCCTGGAGTGAAGGGAGCGAGCAGTACTTC,CAWSEGSEQYF
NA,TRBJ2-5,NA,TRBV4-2,TGTGCCAGCAGCCAAGATAACACAGCAGAGACCCAGTACTTC,CASSQDNTAETQYF
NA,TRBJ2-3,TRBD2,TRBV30,TGTGCCTGGCGGTCTAGCGGGAGAGCAGATACGCAGTATTTT,CAWRSSGRADTQYF
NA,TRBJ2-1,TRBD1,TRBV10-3,TGTGCCATCACCGGTGGGGACAGGGACTACAATGAGCAGTTCTTC,CAITGGDRDYNEQFF
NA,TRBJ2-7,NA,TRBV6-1,TGTGCCAGCAACCAGTACGAGCAGTACTTC,CASNQYEQYF
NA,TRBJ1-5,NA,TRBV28,TGTGCCAGCATATTCCGCGACAATCAGCCCCAGCATTTT,CASIFRDNQPQHF
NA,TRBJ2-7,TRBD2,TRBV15,TGTGCCACAACAAGCGGGAGGGCCGCGTACGAGCAGTACTTC,CATTSGRAAYEQYF
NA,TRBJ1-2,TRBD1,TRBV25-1,TGTGCCAGCAGTGAATCGCCGACAGGGAACGACTATGGCTACACCTTC,CASSESPTGNDYGYTF
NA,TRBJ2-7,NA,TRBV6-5,TGTGCCAGCAGAGCGCCGACAGCTCGCGAGCAGTACTTC,CASRAPTAREQYF
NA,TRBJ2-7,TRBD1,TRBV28,TGTGCCAGCAGTCCCACAGGGGGCTCCTACGAGCAGTACTTC,CASSPTGGSYEQYF
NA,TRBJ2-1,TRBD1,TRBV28,TGTGCCAGCAGCCCGAGGGACAGGGGAAAACGGCAGTTCTTC,CASSPRDRGKRQFF